This entry lists 14 T cell receptor beta chains sequenced from one sample in a study of blood T cell repertoires in COVID-19 (dated by TCRdb to about 2020). Libraries were prepared through the immunoSEQ multiplex PCR assay. The immuneACCESS repertoire file appears here via TCRdb, limited to in-frame rearrangements. These files lack a portion of the clones; in checked studies, under half of the deficit traces to unresolved V genes, and the cause of the others is not known. The sample includes about 140,000 clones, with more than 80% observed a single time. Approximately 1.6% of the sample comes from the top ten. The material sequenced was PBMCs or T cells enriched from blood (not recorded which). Source of these receptors: a woman between 18 and 29 years old who had been exposed to COVID-19.

This chain connects TRBV27 to TRBJ2-6; no reliable D call. V was cut by 3 bases and J by 0 bases, with 12 bases left in between. Looked up from germline, CDR1 is MNHEY and CDR2 is SMNVEV (reference sequence). CDR3 size: 17 residues. CDR3 sequence (DNA): TGTGCCAGCAGTTTCTACAGTTCCAGCTCTGGGGCCAACGTCCTGACTTTC. It translates to CASSFYSSSSGANVLTF.

The chain employs TRBV5-6 and TRBJ1-2, with TRBD1 as a possible D gene (6 bases). The germline V gene encodes CDR1 SGHDT and CDR2 YYEEEE. Trimming shortened V by 4 bases and J by 5 bases, and 15 bases separated the two germline ends. The CDR3 spans 14 residues. The CDR3 protein is CASSGTGQLYGYTF. The CDR3 nucleotides read TGTGCCAGCAGCGGAACGGGACAATTATATGGCTACACCTTC.

V and J are TRBV28 and TRBJ2-3; 12 bases line up with TRBD2. The CDR3 runs to 15 residues. CDR1 and CDR2 from the germline V gene are MDHEN and SYDVKM. V trimming: 6 bases; J trimming: 5 bases; junction bases outside the gene matches: 6. CDR3 DNA sequence: TGTGCCAGCAGCCCACCGGGACTAGCGGGAGATACGCAGTATTTT. Encoded protein: CASSPPGLAGDTQYF. Supplemented by reference TRBV28 and TRBJ2-3, the full variable domain reads DVKVTQSSRYLVKRTGEKVFLECVQDMDHENMFWYRQDPGLGLRLIYFSYDVKMKEKGDIPEGYSVSREKKERFSLILESASTNQTSMYLCASSPPGLAGDTQYFGPGTRLTVL.

This sequence joins TRBV27 and TRBJ2-7; 7 bases are a match to TRBD1. The V gene's germline CDR1 is MNHEY and CDR2 SMNVEV (reference sequence). With V trimmed by 6 bases and J by 4 bases, 6 bases remained unmatched. The CDR3 covers 13 residues. This CDR3 is CASRPTGSYEQYF. The CDR3 coding sequence is TGTGCCAGCAGGCCGACAGGGTCGTACGAGCAGTACTTC.

This chain uses TRBV6-2 or TRBV6-3 with TRBJ2-5; tentative D call: TRBD1 (6 bases). CDR1 is MNHEY, CDR2 SVGEGT, per germline. The CDR3 covers 14 residues. Trimming took off 2 bases at V and 2 bases at J, with 9 bases between the two ends. The CDR3 nucleotides are TGTGCCAGCAGTTACGGGACATCTCAAGAGACCCAGTACTTC. Translation: CASSYGTSQETQYF.

The chain joins TRBV28 to TRBJ2-3; 16 nucleotides align to TRBD2. CDR1 and CDR2 (germline): MDHEN, SYDVKM. The CDR3 is 19 residues long. V lost 6 bases, J lost 0 bases, and 9 bases stayed unmatched. In nucleotides, the CDR3 is TGTGCCAGCAGAGGAGCGGGACTAGCGGGGGGGACTAGCACAGATACGCAGTATTTT. Translation gives CASRGAGLAGGTSTDTQYF.

The chain recombines TRBV27 with TRBJ2-3; 9 bases are a match to TRBD2. V dropped 6 bases and J dropped 5; count of bases not matched to a gene: 15. The CDR3 loop spans 17 amino acids. Looked up from germline, CDR1 is MNHEY and CDR2 is SMNVEV (reference sequence). CDR3 protein: CASSLLAGTSNRDTQYF. The CDR3 DNA is TGTGCCAGCAGCTTACTCGCCGGGACTAGCAATAGAGATACGCAGTATTTT.

V and J are TRBV27 and TRBJ2-7; 10 bases agree with TRBD1. Looked up from germline, CDR1 is MNHEY and CDR2 is SMNVEV (reference sequence). The CDR3 spans 17 residues. J gave up 3 bases and V 3 bases, and 11 bases lay outside the gene matches. This CDR3 reads CASSFSLRTGGGYEQYF. Written as DNA, the CDR3 is TGTGCCAGCAGTTTCTCTTTAAGGACAGGGGGGGGCTACGAGCAGTACTTC.

The gene calls are TRBV3-1 (or the pseudogene TRBV3-2) and TRBJ2-3; a possible D gene is TRBD2 (6 bases). The germline V and J ends were trimmed by 5 bases and 1 base, with 16 bases remaining between them. This CDR3 comprises 16 residues. Germline CDR1 LGHDT, CDR2 YNNKEL (reference sequence). The CDR3 protein is CASSRAPGVGTDTQYF. CDR3 in DNA: TGTGCCAGCAGCAGAGCACCGGGGGTGGGCACAGATACGCAGTATTTT.

The chain employs TRBV19 and TRBJ1-5, with a weak D call TRBD1 (6 bases). The ends were cut back, 4 bases at V and 1 base at J, with 17 bases in the middle. Germline V CDR1 and CDR2: LNHDA, SQIVND (reference sequence). The CDR3 has 17 residues. CDR3 nucleotides: TGTGCCAGTAGTACCCCCGGGACACCACGCAGCAATCAGCCCCAGCATTTT. It specifies CASSTPGTPRSNQPQHF.

The CDR3: CASRTGTGGYEQYF. The CDR3 DNA is TGTGCCAGCAGGACCGGGACAGGAGGTTACGAGCAGTACTTC. The chain uses TRBV28 and TRBJ2-7; 8 bases agree with TRBD1. CDR1 and CDR2 (germline): MDHEN, SYDVKM. The CDR3 loop spans 14 amino acids. Trimming at V came to 6 bases and at J to 4 bases, leaving 8 bases not matched to a gene.

This rearrangement joins TRBV6-5 to TRBJ2-5, with a tentative D call TRBD2 (6 bases). Trimming removed 2 bases at V and 0 bases at J, with 10 bases between. Germline lookup yields CDR1 MNHEY and CDR2 SVGAGI. There are 15 residues in the CDR3. CDR3 loop: CASSYGSGNQETQYF. The CDR3 region has the DNA TGTGCCAGCAGTTACGGTAGCGGTAACCAAGAGACCCAGTACTTC.

The rearrangement uses TRBV10-2 and TRBJ1-5, with a tentative D call TRBD1 (5 bases). The CDR3 loop spans 14 amino acids. The V end lost 2 bases, the J end lost 5 bases, and 10 bases lay between the germline ends. Germline V gene sequence: CDR1 WSHSY, CDR2 SAAADI. CDR3: CASSEGTYYQPQHF. The CDR3, as DNA: TGCGCCAGCAGTGAGGGGACTTACTATCAGCCCCAGCATTTT.

The rearrangement uses TRBV12-5 and TRBJ2-1; D might be TRBD2 (7 bases). The CDR3 covers 13 residues. Germline V CDR1 and CDR2: LGHNT, FRNRAP. V was trimmed by 3 bases and J by 8 bases, leaving 11 bases between them. CDR3 region: CASGLQGGDEQFF. The CDR3 DNA follows: TGTGCTAGTGGTTTACAGGGAGGGGATGAGCAGTTCTTC. The full variable domain, with the rest looked up from reference TRBV12-5 and TRBJ2-1, is DARVTQTPRHKVTEMGQEVTMRCQPILGHNTVFWYRQTMMQGLELLAYFRNRAPLDDSGMPKDRFSAEMPDATLATLKIQPSEPRDSAVYFCASGLQGGDEQFFGPGTRLTVL.